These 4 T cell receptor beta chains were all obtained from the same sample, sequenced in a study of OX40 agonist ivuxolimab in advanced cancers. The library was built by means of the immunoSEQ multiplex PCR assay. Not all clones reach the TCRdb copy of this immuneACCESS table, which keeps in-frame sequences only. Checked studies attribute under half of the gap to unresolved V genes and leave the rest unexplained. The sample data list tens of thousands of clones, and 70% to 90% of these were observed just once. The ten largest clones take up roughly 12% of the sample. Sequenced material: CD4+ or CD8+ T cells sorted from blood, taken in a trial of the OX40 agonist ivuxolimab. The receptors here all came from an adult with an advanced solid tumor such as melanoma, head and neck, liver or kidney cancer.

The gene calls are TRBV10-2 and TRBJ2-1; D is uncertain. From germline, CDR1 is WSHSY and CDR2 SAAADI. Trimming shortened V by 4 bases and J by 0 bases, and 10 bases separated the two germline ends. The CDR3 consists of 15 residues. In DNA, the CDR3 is TGCGCCAGCAGTGTAATATCACTCTCCTACAATGAGCAGTTCTTC. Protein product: CASSVISLSYNEQFF.

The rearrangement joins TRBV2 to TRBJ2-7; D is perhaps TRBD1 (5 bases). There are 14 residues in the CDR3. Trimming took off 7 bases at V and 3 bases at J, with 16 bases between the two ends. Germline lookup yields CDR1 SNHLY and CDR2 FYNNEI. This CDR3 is CASKRSGLLYEQYF. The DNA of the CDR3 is TGTGCCAGCAAACGCTCAGGGCTCCTCTACGAGCAGTACTTC.

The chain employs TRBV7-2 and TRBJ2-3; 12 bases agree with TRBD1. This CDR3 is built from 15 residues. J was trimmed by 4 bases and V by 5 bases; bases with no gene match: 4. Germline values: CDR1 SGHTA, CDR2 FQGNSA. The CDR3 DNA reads TGTGCCAGCAGCCCGGGACAGGGGGCCGCAGATACGCAGTATTTT. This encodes CASSPGQGAADTQYF.

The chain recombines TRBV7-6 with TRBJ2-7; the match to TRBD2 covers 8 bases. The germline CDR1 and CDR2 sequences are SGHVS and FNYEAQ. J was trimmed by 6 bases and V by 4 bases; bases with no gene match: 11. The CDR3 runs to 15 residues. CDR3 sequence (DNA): TGTGCCAGCAGCTGGAGCGGGGGACACGGTGTCGAGCAGTACTTC. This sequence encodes CASSWSGGHGVEQYF. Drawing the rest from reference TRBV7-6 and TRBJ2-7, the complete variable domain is GAGVSQSPRYKVTKRGQDVALRCDPISGHVSLYWYRQALGQGPEFLTYFNYEAQQDKSGLPNDRFSAERPEGSISTLTIQRTEQRDSAMYRCASSWSGGHGVEQYFGPGTRLTVT.